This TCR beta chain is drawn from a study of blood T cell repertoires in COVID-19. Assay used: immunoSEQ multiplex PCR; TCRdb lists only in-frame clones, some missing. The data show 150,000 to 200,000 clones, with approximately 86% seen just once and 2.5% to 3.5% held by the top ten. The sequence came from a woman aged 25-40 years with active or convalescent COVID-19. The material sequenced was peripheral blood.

The CDR3 sequence is CASSPTPGQGYTEAFF. In DNA, the CDR3 is TGCGCCAGCAGTCCAACGCCGGGACAGGGTTACACTGAAGCTTTCTTT. This chain joins TRBV4-1 and TRBJ1-1; 9 nucleotides match TRBD1. The ends lost 6 bases at V and 3 bases at J; junction bases unmatched: 11. The length of the CDR3 is 16 residues. The germline CDR1 and CDR2 sequences are MGHRA and YSYEKL.